The T cell receptor beta chain described here comes from a study of blood T cell repertoires in COVID-19 (dated by TCRdb to the early 2020s). Concerning the study at large: The collaborator samples originated in the United States, Italy and Spain and spanned the acute and convalescent phases of COVID-19. The prospective study material was composed of cDNA or gDNA derived from T cells, B-cell-depleted T cells, or PBMCs. The dataset comprised deeply sampled blood TCRbeta repertoires from subjects exposed to, actively infected with, or recovered from COVID-19. The repertoires were released in a freely available public database meant as a resource for research on the immune response to SARS-CoV-2. The samples were drawn from two sources: the first 160 participants of the ongoing ImmuneRACE study, and about 1,300 subjects contributed by 6 global collaborators. Nearly every sample came with metadata listing a de-identified subject ID, COVID-19 status, age in years and sex. HLA class I and class II types, where available, came from metadata supplied by the sample provider rather than from assay-based typing.

TCRbeta CDR3 regions were amplified from genomic DNA by means of the immunoSEQ Assay, a bias-controlled multiplex PCR. The authors' analysis ran thus. The number of nucleated cells in each sample was estimated from the amplification of reference gene primers within the assay. To quantify the absolute abundance of each unique TCRbeta CDR3 rearrangement, sequence reads were collapsed and filtered. Productive Simpson clonality was computed per sample as the square root of Simpson's diversity index over productive rearrangements. Held by TCRdb, this immuneACCESS table contains in-frame sequences only and omits some clones. Under half of the omission traces to an unresolved V gene where checked; the cause of the rest is unknown. That table supplies the V and J calls and clone size; D and trimming were determined from the DNA. This sample is represented by some 50,000 clones; roughly 87% of them were singletons. The ten largest clones add up to over 1.5% of the sample.

Counted from cysteine to phenylalanine, this CDR3 has 17 amino acids. Here the CDR3 DNA is all that survives: 51 bases in frame from base 1. From the germline V gene (reference sequence), CDR1 is GTSNPN and CDR2 is SVGIG. The trim is 0 bases for V and 0 bases for J, with a gap of 17 bases between the germline ends. Collaborating institutions collected whole blood in K2EDTA tubes following their own protocols. For TCRbeta analysis, collaborators shipped samples as frozen whole blood, isolated PBMCs, or DNA extracted from either of those sample types. About this clone: Its antigen is currently not known. Base qualities are not at hand, and no much larger clone is one base apart.

Study-wide findings and limitations: Clinical and demographic metadata were provided uncurated, with the amount varying by source and participant.

The rearrangement joined TRBV30 to TRBJ1-1; perhaps TRBD1 is the D gene, with 5 bases matching. The receptor was derived from a man in his sixties with acute or convalescent COVID-19. The sample was peripheral blood. The CDR3 amino acid sequence is: CAWSVSRALFMNTEAFF. The sequence in DNA is TGTGCCTGGAGTGTGTCCAGGGCTTTATTCATGAACACTGAAGCTTTCTTT.